This TCR beta chain was obtained from a study of cytomegalovirus exposure and HLA in healthy donors. This CDR3 is built from 14 residues. V was clipped by 3 bases and J by 8 bases; unmatched bases: 8. CDR1 and CDR2 (germline): MNHEY, SMNVEV (reference sequence). As regards this clone: What it binds is unknown.

Study outcomes and limitations: In an earlier analysis, most TCR beta V segments were productive about 87% or about 30% of the time.

Primers included in the PCR were 60 Vbeta and 13 Jbeta primers. Clones were sequenced by immunoSEQ multiplex PCR, and TCRdb holds only the in-frame ones, with some missing. The profile shows 30,000 to 50,000 clones, 60% to 75% of them singletons. The chain joins TRBV27 to TRBJ1-2; 8 bases map to TRBD1. The sequencing sample was made of PBMCs. This clonotype was obtained from a man aged 35 to 55 in good health and CMV-seronegative. The CDR3, as DNA: TGTGCCAGCAGTTTTGGGCAGGGGGCACGAGGCTACACCTTC. This gives the protein CASSFGQGARGYTF.